The 23 T cell receptor beta chains listed next were all sequenced from one sample in a study of PD-1 blockade in classical Hodgkin lymphoma (dated by TCRdb to 2019 to 2021). The method behind the library was the immunoSEQ multiplex PCR assay. The immuneACCESS repertoire file appears here via TCRdb, limited to in-frame rearrangements. These files lack a portion of the clones; in checked studies, under half of the deficit traces to unresolved V genes, and the cause of the others is not known. Present in this sample are approximately 44,000 clones, 66% of which were seen just once. The ten biggest clones cover about 3.4% of the sample. The sample's time point label is to be understood as: cycle 4 day 1 (C4D1), after less than 7 weeks of nivolumab. Relapse after autologous stem cell transplantation had occurred in all trial patients, and cohorts A, B and C were distinguished by prior brentuximab vedotin exposure.

The sample was peripheral blood mononuclear cells (PBMCs), taken before the fourth cycle of nivolumab. The source is a human donor with classical Hodgkin lymphoma.

The rearrangement links TRBV7-9 to TRBJ2-1; no firm D call. V dropped 2 bases and J dropped 8 bases, with 13 bases sitting between them. CDR3 size: 14 residues. Germline V gene lookup returns CDR1 SEHNR and CDR2 FQNEAQ (reference sequence). Here the CDR3 reads CASSLTQSMDEQFF. The CDR3 nucleotides read TGTGCCAGCAGCTTAACCCAATCAATGGATGAGCAGTTCTTC.

The rearrangement links TRBV10-3 to TRBJ2-1; tentatively, D is TRBD1 (5 bases). V lost 7 bases and J lost 0, with 13 bases in between. CDR3 length equals 15 residues. Germline values: CDR1 ENHRY, CDR2 SYGVKD. CDR3: CAITKGVSSYNEQFF. The CDR3 nucleotides read TGTGCCATCACCAAAGGGGTTAGCTCCTACAATGAGCAGTTCTTC.

The V call is TRBV27, the J call TRBJ1-4; D ambiguous. Germline V lookup: CDR1 MNHEY, CDR2 SMNVEV (reference sequence). The CDR3 is 13 amino acids. V lost 2 bases, J lost 6 bases, and 7 bases lay in between. The CDR3 sequence: CASSLEGDEKLFF. DNA of the CDR3: TGTGCCAGCAGTTTAGAGGGTGATGAAAAACTGTTTTTT.

The chain uses TRBV7-1 and TRBJ2-7; 7 bases fit TRBD1. TRBV7-1 has ORF status, its function being uncertain. The CDR3 consists of 15 residues. Unmatched junction bases numbered 6, after V lost 4 bases and J lost 0 bases. The CDR3 region is CASSLGRGLSYEQYF. The CDR3 nucleotides are TGTGCCAGCAGCTTAGGAAGGGGGCTCTCCTACGAGCAGTACTTC.

With respect to this clone: Different DNA sequences within this sample yield the same CDR3. The gene calls are TRBV6-5 and TRBJ2-1; no definite D call. Trimming took 2 bases from V and 7 from J, leaving 3 bases between them. This CDR3 is built from 11 residues. Germline CDR1 and CDR2: MNHEY and SVGAGI. In DNA form, the CDR3 reads TGTGCCAGCAGTTACAGGAATGAGCAGTTCTTC. Translation: CASSYRNEQFF.

J is TRBJ2-7 and V is TRBV10-3, with 10 positions matching TRBD2. With V trimmed by 3 bases and J by 7 bases, 6 bases remained unmatched. CDR1 is ENHRY and CDR2 is SYGVKD in the germline V gene. The CDR3 is 14 residues long. This CDR3 is CAISETSGIREQYF. CDR3 nucleotides: TGTGCCATCAGTGAAACTAGCGGGATTAGAGAGCAGTACTTC.

V gene TRBV18 combines with J gene TRBJ1-6; TRBD1 agrees at 7 bases. The CDR3 covers 17 residues. V trimming: 6 bases; J trimming: 0 bases; junction bases outside the gene matches: 8. Germline-derived CDR1 and CDR2 are KGHSH and LQKENI. CDR3 in amino acids: CASSPTGTLSYNSPLHF. Here the CDR3 DNA reads TGTGCCAGCTCCCCGACAGGGACCCTCTCCTATAATTCACCCCTCCACTTT.

This chain links TRBV6-5 with TRBJ1-4, with D perhaps matching TRBD1 (5 bases). The CDR3 is 14 residues long. The germline V and J ends were trimmed by 7 bases and 8 bases, with 17 bases remaining between them. Germline V CDR1 and CDR2: MNHEY, SVGAGI. The CDR3 region is CASKSRPRGEKLFF. As DNA, the CDR3 is TGTGCCAGCAAAAGCCGGCCGCGGGGCGAAAAACTGTTTTTT.

The rearrangement joins TRBV9 to TRBJ1-3; 7 nucleotides align to TRBD1. Germline CDR1 and CDR2: SGDLS and YYNGEE. This CDR3 comprises 17 residues. V lost 1 base and J lost 4; bases outside the gene matches: 11. The CDR3 nucleotides are TGTGCCAGCAGCGTAAGCGCAGGGGGTAATTCCGGAAACACCATATATTTT. Translating it yields CASSVSAGGNSGNTIYF.

This clone has just a few counts. The chain employs TRBV6-4 and TRBJ2-5; TRBD2 matches 14 bases. The CDR3 is 17 amino acids. V lost 4 bases and J lost 1; bases outside the gene matches: 5. Germline V lookup: CDR1 MRHNA, CDR2 SNTAGT. CDR3 DNA sequence: TGTGCCAGCAGTGTTAGACTAGCGGGGGGGATCCAAGAGACCCAGTACTTC. This gives the protein CASSVRLAGGIQETQYF.

In this sample, this clone is medium-sized (0.01 to 0.1%). The chain links TRBV9 to TRBJ1-1; D is uncertain. The CDR3 is 15 residues long. Between the trimmed V and J ends, which lost 0 bases and 3 bases, there was a span of 12 bases. CDR1 and CDR2 (germline): SGDLS, YYNGEE. The CDR3 region is CASSVDFGWDTEAFF. CDR3 nucleotide sequence: TGTGCCAGCAGCGTAGATTTCGGTTGGGACACTGAAGCTTTCTTT.

In the case of this clone: The same CDR3 also results from other DNA sequences found in this sample. The chain couples TRBV6-1 to TRBJ1-2; D is unclear. Germline V gene lookup returns CDR1 MNHNS and CDR2 SASEGT. V lost 7 bases to trimming and J lost 4 bases, with 4 bases between them. The CDR3 loop spans 10 amino acids. The CDR3 region has the DNA TGTGCCAGCACCGGCTATGGCTACACCTTC. It translates to CASTGYGYTF.

CDR3: CAISEGDKTRETQYF. DNA of the CDR3: TGTGCCATCAGTGAGGGGGATAAGACGAGGGAGACCCAGTACTTC. This chain uses TRBV10-3 with TRBJ2-5; no reliable D call. Germline CDR1 and CDR2: ENHRY and SYGVKD. V lost 2 bases to trimming and J lost 5 bases, with 15 bases between them. This CDR3 contains 15 residues.

The rearrangement links TRBV28 to TRBJ1-2, with D perhaps TRBD1 (5 bases). Trimming shortened V by 5 bases and J by 5 bases, and 15 bases separated the two germline ends. The CDR3 length is 14 residues. From germline, CDR1 is MDHEN and CDR2 SYDVKM. CDR3 coding DNA: TGTGCCAGCAGTCTCCCGGGACGGTCTTATGGCTACACCTTC. Translated, it gives CASSLPGRSYGYTF.

This chain uses TRBV28 with TRBJ2-7; D remains ambiguous. V was shortened by 6 bases and J by 6 bases, with 6 bases between the two germline ends. This CDR3 spans 10 amino acids. Germline CDR1 MDHEN, CDR2 SYDVKM. For the CDR3, the DNA is TGTGCCAGCAGGGGGATCGAGCAGTACTTC. As protein: CASRGIEQYF.

The rearrangement uses TRBV9 and TRBJ2-5; no firm D call. CDR1 and CDR2 from the germline V gene are SGDLS and YYNGEE. V was trimmed by 0 bases and J by 4 bases, leaving 10 bases between them. CDR3 length: 14 residues. The DNA for the CDR3 is TGTGCCAGCAGCGTAGGACTCGCCGTAGAGACCCAGTACTTC. This encodes CASSVGLAVETQYF.

The sample holds a few counts of this clone. This chain joins TRBV5-4 and TRBJ2-7, with 7 bases identical to TRBD2. The CDR3 spans 15 residues. Unmatched junction bases numbered 9, after V lost 0 bases and J lost 6 bases. CDR1 is SGHNT and CDR2 is YYREEE in the germline V gene (reference sequence). The CDR3 bases are TGTGCCAGCAGCTTGGTTGGGGGGGGAGGCGGCGAGCAGTACTTC. Its protein is CASSLVGGGGGEQYF. The full variable domain, in which reference TRBV5-4 and TRBJ2-7 provide the parts outside the CDR3, is ETGVTQSPTHLIKTRGQQVTLRCSSQSGHNTVSWYQQALGQGPQFIFQYYREEENGRGNFPPRFSGLQFPNYSSELNVNALELDDSALYLCASSLVGGGGGEQYFGPGTRLTVT.

The chain has TRBV28 and TRBJ2-3; perhaps TRBD2 as D (7 bases). Germline V gene lookup returns CDR1 MDHEN and CDR2 SYDVKM. CDR3 size: 13 residues. Trimming took 7 bases from V and 5 from J, leaving 13 bases between them. The CDR3 nucleotides are TGTGCCAGCACGGCGGGGGCGAGAGATACGCAGTATTTT. Its protein is CASTAGARDTQYF.

The CDR3 DNA is TGCAGTGCCCTGTATGCGGATACGCAGTATTTT. Protein product: CSALYADTQYF. The gene calls are TRBV20-1 and TRBJ2-3; no firm D call. V was shortened by 6 bases and J by 6 bases, with 10 bases between the two germline ends. This CDR3 spans 11 amino acids. Germline CDR1 and CDR2: DFQATT and SNEGSKA (reference sequence).

This clone has only one observation. V and J are TRBV2 and TRBJ1-5, with D hard to call. The CDR3 extends over 15 amino acids. V lost 3 bases and J 3 bases, leaving 12 bases between the germline ends. CDR1 and CDR2 from the germline V gene are SNHLY and FYNNEI. The CDR3 sequence is CASSDNAGYNQPQHF. The CDR3 coding sequence is TGTGCCAGCAGTGATAACGCTGGCTACAATCAGCCCCAGCATTTT.

The chain carries TRBV4-1 and TRBJ1-5; D might be TRBD1 (5 bases). This CDR3 has 15 residues. Trimming took off 0 bases at V and 6 bases at J, with 12 bases between the two ends. Per the germline V gene, CDR1 is MGHRA and CDR2 is YSYEKL. The CDR3 DNA reads TGCGCCAGCAGCCAAGAACGAGGGGTCGGTCAGCCCCAGCATTTT. As protein: CASSQERGVGQPQHF.

In DNA, the CDR3 is TGTGCCAGCAGCGCGCTGGGACGCGAGGACACCGGGGAGCTGTTTTTT. Residues: CASSALGREDTGELFF. The genes are TRBV5-6 and TRBJ2-2; D is tentatively TRBD1 or TRBD2 (5 bases each). V dropped 4 bases and J dropped 3 bases, with 16 bases sitting between them. The CDR3 loop spans 16 amino acids. Germline V gives CDR1 SGHDT, CDR2 YYEEEE.

The rearrangement links TRBV2 to TRBJ2-3, with 13 bases matching TRBD2. Germline V gives CDR1 SNHLY, CDR2 FYNNEI. The CDR3 extends over 16 amino acids. The V and J ends lost 5 bases and 6 bases, in that order; junction bases with no gene match: 8. The CDR3 is CASSLTSGRTEDTQYF. The CDR3 DNA is TGTGCCAGCAGTTTGACTAGCGGGAGGACCGAGGATACGCAGTATTTT.